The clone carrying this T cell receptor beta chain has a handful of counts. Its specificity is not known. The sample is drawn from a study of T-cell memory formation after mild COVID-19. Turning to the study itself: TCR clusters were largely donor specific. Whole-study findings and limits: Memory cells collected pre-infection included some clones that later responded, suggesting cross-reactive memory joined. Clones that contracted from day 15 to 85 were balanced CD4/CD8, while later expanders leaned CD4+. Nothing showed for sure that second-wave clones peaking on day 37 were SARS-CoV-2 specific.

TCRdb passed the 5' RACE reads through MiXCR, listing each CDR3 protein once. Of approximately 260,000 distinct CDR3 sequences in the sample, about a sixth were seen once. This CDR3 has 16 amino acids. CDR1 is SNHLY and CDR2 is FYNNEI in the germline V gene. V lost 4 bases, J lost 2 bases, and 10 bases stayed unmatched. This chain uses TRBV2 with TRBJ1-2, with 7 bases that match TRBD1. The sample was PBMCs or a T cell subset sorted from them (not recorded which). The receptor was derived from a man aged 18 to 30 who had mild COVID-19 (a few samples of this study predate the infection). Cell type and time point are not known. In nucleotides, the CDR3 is TGTGCCAGCAGTGGGCGATTCATGGGACAGAACTATGGCTACACCTTC. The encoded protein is CASSGRFMGQNYGYTF.